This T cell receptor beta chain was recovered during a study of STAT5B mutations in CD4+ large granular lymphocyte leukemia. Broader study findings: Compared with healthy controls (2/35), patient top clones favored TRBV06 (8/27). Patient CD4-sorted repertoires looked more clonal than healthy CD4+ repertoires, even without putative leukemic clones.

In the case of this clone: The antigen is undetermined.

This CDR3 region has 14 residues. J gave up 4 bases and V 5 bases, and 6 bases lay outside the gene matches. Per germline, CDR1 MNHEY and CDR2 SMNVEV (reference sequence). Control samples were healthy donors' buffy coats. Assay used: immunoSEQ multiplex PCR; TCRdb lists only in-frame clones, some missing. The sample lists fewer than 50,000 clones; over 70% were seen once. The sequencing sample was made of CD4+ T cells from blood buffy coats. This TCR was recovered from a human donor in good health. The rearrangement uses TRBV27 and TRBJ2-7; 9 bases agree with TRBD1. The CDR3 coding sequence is TGTGCCAGCAGTCTCGGGACAGGGTTATACGAGCAGTACTTC. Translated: CASSLGTGLYEQYF.